This TCR beta chain was profiled in a study of PD-1 blockade in classical Hodgkin lymphoma. Study summary: On a schedule of every 2 weeks, patients received nivolumab 3 mg/kg intravenously.

This table comes from immunoSEQ multiplex PCR, and its TCRdb copy is limited to in-frame clones, with some not included. Among approximately 19,000 clones listed, 70% to 80% were seen once. The germline V and J ends were trimmed by 8 bases and 0 bases, with 11 bases remaining between them. Germline V gene sequence: CDR1 SNHLY, CDR2 FYNNEI. This CDR3 region has 14 residues. Brentuximab vedotin exposure varied, and every patient relapsed after autologous stem cell transplantation. V usage is TRBV2 and J usage is TRBJ2-1; D gene ambiguous. The sample here was peripheral blood mononuclear cells (PBMCs), taken before the second cycle of nivolumab. The clonotype was recovered from a human donor with classical Hodgkin lymphoma. CDR3 sequence (DNA): TGTGCCAGCGGGCCGCCAGCCTCCTACAATGAGCAGTTCTTC. Translated: CASGPPASYNEQFF.